The 23 T cell receptor beta chains below come from one sample, sequenced in a study of T cells in Graves' hyperthyroidism and ophthalmopathy. Amplification of TCR beta CDR3 regions was performed using RNA transcripts as template. First-round RT-PCR targeting the TCR CDR3 was performed with the HTBI primer set. From the multiplex PCR reads, TCRdb called clonotypes with MiXCR, one entry per CDR3 protein. Altogether roughly 380,000 distinct CDR3 sequences are present, roughly 13% being singletons, with the ten largest covering approximately 5.8%. Source material: blood. These receptors all come from a woman aged 18-29 years with Graves' hyperthyroidism.

This clonotype showed up many times. The gene calls are TRBV2 and TRBJ1-2; D gene uncertain. The CDR3 is 14 amino acids. V lost 3 bases to trimming and J lost 2 bases, with 10 bases between them. From germline, CDR1 is SNHLY and CDR2 FYNNEI. The CDR3: CASSESSANYGYTF. The CDR3 region has the DNA TGTGCCAGCAGTGAGTCATCCGCAAACTATGGCTACACCTTC.

Many counts were recorded for this clonotype. The CDR3 region is CASSTGTQNEKLFF. CDR3 DNA sequence: TGTGCCAGCAGTACCGGGACGCAGAATGAAAAACTGTTTTTT. The J gene is TRBJ1-4, the V gene TRBV28, with D possibly being TRBD1 (5 bases). Germline CDR1 reads MDHEN; CDR2 reads SYDVKM. V gave up 5 bases and J gave up 5 bases, with 12 bases separating them. This CDR3 is built from 14 residues. Using reference TRBV28 and TRBJ1-4 for the parts outside the CDR3, the full variable domain is DVKVTQSSRYLVKRTGEKVFLECVQDMDHENMFWYRQDPGLGLRLIYFSYDVKMKEKGDIPEGYSVSREKKERFSLILESASTNQTSMYLCASSTGTQNEKLFFGSGTQLSVL.

In its sample, this clonotype was seen a few times. This rearrangement joins TRBV6-1 to TRBJ1-4; D uncertain. The germline V gene encodes CDR1 MNHNS and CDR2 SASEGT. V was clipped by 5 bases and J by 4 bases, with 8 bases between them. The CDR3 contains 13 residues. CDR3 residues: CASSYQFNEKLFF. CDR3 sequence (DNA): TGTGCCAGCAGTTATCAGTTTAATGAAAAACTGTTTTTT.

This chain links TRBV10-3 with TRBJ2-2; D is undetermined. Germline CDR1 reads ENHRY; CDR2 reads SYGVKD. This CDR3 has 13 amino acids. Trimming took 3 bases from V and 6 from J, leaving 8 bases between them. CDR3: CAISDRAPGELFF. CDR3 coding DNA: TGTGCCATCAGTGATCGGGCCCCCGGGGAGCTGTTTTTT.

This chain connects TRBV20-1 to TRBJ1-5; D remains ambiguous. V lost 0 bases to trimming and J lost 5 bases, with 11 bases between them. The CDR3 totals 14 residues. Germline lookup yields CDR1 DFQATT and CDR2 SNEGSKA (reference sequence). In DNA, the CDR3 is TGCAGTGCTAGAGATGCACAGCTAGATCAGCCCCAGCATTTT. This encodes CSARDAQLDQPQHF.

In its sample, this clonotype was seen many times. V is TRBV30 and J is TRBJ1-1; D gene uncertain. V lost 0 bases, J lost 1 base, and 21 bases lay in between. CDR3 length: 18 amino acids. In germline, CDR1 is GTSNPN, CDR2 SVGIG (reference sequence). CDR3 sequence reads: CAWSVWSGPGLGNTEAFF. The DNA of the CDR3 is TGTGCCTGGAGTGTGTGGTCTGGTCCCGGATTGGGGAACACTGAAGCTTTCTTT.

This chain uses TRBV4-1 with TRBJ2-3; tentatively, D is TRBD2 (6 bases). Germline V CDR1 and CDR2: MGHRA, YSYEKL. There are 14 residues in the CDR3. Deletions cut 2 bases from V and 6 bases from J, with 12 bases between. The CDR3 loop is CASSQTRDRDTQYF. The CDR3 DNA reads as TGCGCCAGCAGCCAAACGCGGGACCGGGATACGCAGTATTTT.

Many counts were recorded for this clonotype. V and J are TRBV9 and TRBJ1-2, with 7 bases identical to TRBD1. Unmatched junction bases numbered 9, after V lost 4 bases and J lost 3 bases. Germline assignment: CDR1 SGDLS and CDR2 YYNGEE. CDR3 length: 15 amino acids. The CDR3 bases are TGTGCCAGCAGCATGCGAGGGGGCGCTGACTATGGCTACACCTTC. Its protein product is CASSMRGGADYGYTF.

The J gene is TRBJ1-4, the V gene TRBV5-4, with 9 nucleotides matching TRBD1. Germline V lookup: CDR1 SGHNT, CDR2 YYREEE (reference sequence). V shed 3 bases, J shed 7 bases, and the junction held 4 bases outside the gene matches. The CDR3 consists of 14 residues. The CDR3 loop is CASSSQGAVEKLFF. CDR3 coding DNA: TGTGCCAGCAGCTCACAGGGGGCAGTTGAAAAACTGTTTTTT. Full variable domain (outside the CDR3, taken from reference TRBV5-4 and TRBJ1-4): ETGVTQSPTHLIKTRGQQVTLRCSSQSGHNTVSWYQQALGQGPQFIFQYYREEENGRGNFPPRFSGLQFPNYSSELNVNALELDDSALYLCASSSQGAVEKLFFGSGTQLSVL.

In its sample, this clonotype was seen a few times. The J gene is TRBJ2-1, the V gene TRBV20-1; the match to TRBD2 covers 10 bases. V was pared by 1 base and J by 8 bases, with 5 bases of the junction left unmatched. Germline V gene data show CDR1 as DFQATT and CDR2 as SNEGSKA (reference sequence). The CDR3 spans 14 residues. The CDR3 DNA reads TGCAGTGCTAGAGGGCTAGCGGGAGCTTATGAGCAGTTCTTC. This translates into CSARGLAGAYEQFF.

V usage is TRBV7-2 and J usage is TRBJ1-2; 12 bases match TRBD1. With V trimmed by 5 bases and J by 7 bases, 8 bases remained unmatched. This CDR3 has 15 amino acids. Per the germline V gene, CDR1 is SGHTA and CDR2 is FQGNSA. Here the CDR3 DNA reads TGTGCCAGCAGCCCGGGACAGGGGGCGCGTTTTGGCTACACCTTC. The encoded protein is CASSPGQGARFGYTF.

Ten or more counts support this clonotype. This chain links TRBV24-1 with TRBJ2-2, with TRBD1 as a possible D gene (5 bases). The CDR3 contains 15 residues. Germline CDR1 and CDR2: KGHDR and SFDVKD. Trimming shortened V by 3 bases and J by 1 base, and 8 bases separated the two germline ends. Here the CDR3 DNA reads TGTGCCACCAGTGATCGAACAGGGAACACCGGGGAGCTGTTTTTT. Amino acid sequence: CATSDRTGNTGELFF.

This clonotype was detected many times. V gene TRBV7-3 combines with J gene TRBJ2-5; D perhaps matches TRBD2 (6 bases). Trimming shortened V by 2 bases and J by 2 bases, and 12 bases separated the two germline ends. The CDR3 is made up of 15 amino acids. From germline, CDR1 is SGHTA and CDR2 FQGTGA. CDR3 coding DNA: TGTGCCAGCAGCTTACACGGGAGTAGACAAGAGACCCAGTACTTC. This codes for CASSLHGSRQETQYF.

This clonotype was seen at least ten times. The chain uses TRBV18 and TRBJ2-1; D unresolved. V lost 1 base, J lost 2 bases, and 12 bases lay in between. CDR1 is KGHSH and CDR2 is LQKENI in the germline V gene. This CDR3 is built from 16 residues. The CDR3 nucleotides read TGTGCCAGCTCACCACTTTCCCTGCAGACCTACAATGAGCAGTTCTTC. This encodes CASSPLSLQTYNEQFF.

This clonotype was detected many times. This sequence may be a read error, since a much larger clone differs from it by one base. The chain combines TRBV28 with TRBJ1-1; the D is unclear. The CDR3 extends over 12 amino acids. Germline CDR1 is MDHEN and CDR2 is SYDVKM. The V and J ends lost 3 bases and 2 bases respectively, with 4 bases between them. The CDR3 coding sequence is TGTGCCAGCAGTTTCGCAAACACTGAAGCTTTCTTT. Its protein is CASSFANTEAFF.

This clonotype was detected only a few times. The chain recombines TRBV11-1 with TRBJ1-1, with 8 bases that match TRBD1. The germline gives CDR1 SGHAT, CDR2 FQDESV (reference sequence). This CDR3 contains 14 residues. The V gene end was trimmed by 8 bases and the J gene end by 1 base; junction bases not matched to a gene: 6. The DNA of the CDR3 is TGTGCCAGCGGACAGGGAGGCGGGAACACTGAAGCTTTCTTT. Residues: CASGQGGGNTEAFF.

This clonotype has at least ten counts. J is TRBJ2-1 and V is TRBV20-1; the D is unclear. The ends were cut back, 3 bases at V and 4 bases at J, with 10 bases in the middle. From germline, CDR1 is DFQATT and CDR2 SNEGSKA (reference sequence). The CDR3 sequence is 13 residues long. Written as DNA, the CDR3 is TGCAGTGCTAGTCTCCCCAGATACAATGAGCAGTTCTTC. Its translation is CSASLPRYNEQFF.

The chain recombines TRBV29-1 with TRBJ1-1, with a tentative D call TRBD1 (5 bases). The length of the CDR3 is 12 residues. V was cut by 7 bases and J by 3 bases, with 12 bases left in between. Germline V lookup: CDR1 SQVTM, CDR2 ANQGSEA. The CDR3 protein is CSATGGDTEAFF. CDR3 DNA: TGCAGCGCGACGGGGGGGGACACTGAAGCTTTCTTT.

There are many counts of this clonotype. This rearrangement joins TRBV18 to TRBJ1-2; D remains ambiguous. The CDR3 is made up of 12 amino acids. Trimming stripped 4 bases from V and 10 bases from J, with 13 bases between. The germline V gene has CDR1 KGHSH and CDR2 LQKENI. This chain's CDR3 is CASSLMDGPYTF. The CDR3 DNA reads TGTGCCAGCTCACTAATGGACGGTCCCTACACCTTC.

This clonotype was counted ten times or more. The chain has TRBV9 and TRBJ2-5, with D possibly being TRBD2 (5 bases). Germline V gene lookup returns CDR1 SGDLS and CDR2 YYNGEE. Trimming cost V 4 bases and J 5 bases, with 21 bases left between them. This CDR3 has 16 residues. The CDR3 spells CASSPEDLSVVETQYF. For the CDR3, the DNA is TGTGCCAGCAGCCCTGAGGACTTATCGGTGGTCGAGACCCAGTACTTC.

This clonotype appeared many times. CDR3 protein: CASSQSGDTQYF. Here the CDR3 DNA reads TGTGCCAGCAGTCAAAGCGGAGATACGCAGTATTTT. The genes are TRBV6-1 and TRBJ2-3; TRBD2 is a possible D gene (5 bases). V was pared by 5 bases and J by 5 bases, with 8 bases between. Per the germline V gene, CDR1 is MNHNS and CDR2 is SASEGT. This CDR3 region has 12 residues.

This clonotype was detected ten times or more. The chain is built from TRBV7-6 and TRBJ1-1; D is undetermined. Germline CDR1 SGHVS, CDR2 FNYEAQ. The CDR3 has 15 residues. The ends were cut back, 0 bases at V and 1 base at J, with 9 bases in the middle. CDR3 residues: CASSLAPAGNTEAFF. CDR3 bases: TGTGCCAGCAGCTTAGCCCCGGCAGGGAACACTGAAGCTTTCTTT.

This clonotype appeared a few times. The V and J genes are TRBV9 and TRBJ2-3; perhaps TRBD2 as D (5 bases). CDR1 and CDR2 from the germline V gene are SGDLS and YYNGEE. The ends were cut back, 1 base at V and 2 bases at J, with 8 bases in the middle. This CDR3 is built from 14 residues. In DNA form, the CDR3 reads TGTGCCAGCAGCGTAAACGGGATCACAGATACGCAGTATTTT. Protein: CASSVNGITDTQYF.